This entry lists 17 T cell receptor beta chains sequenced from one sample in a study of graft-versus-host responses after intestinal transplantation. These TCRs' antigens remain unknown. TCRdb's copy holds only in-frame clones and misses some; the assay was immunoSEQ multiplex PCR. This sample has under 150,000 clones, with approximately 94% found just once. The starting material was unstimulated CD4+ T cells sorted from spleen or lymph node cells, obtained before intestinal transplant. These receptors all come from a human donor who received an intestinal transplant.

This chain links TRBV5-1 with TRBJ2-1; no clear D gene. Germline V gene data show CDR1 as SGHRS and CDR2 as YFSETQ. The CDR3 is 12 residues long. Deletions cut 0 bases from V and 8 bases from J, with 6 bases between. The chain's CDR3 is CASSLAGHEQFF. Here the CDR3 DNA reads TGCGCCAGCAGCTTGGCCGGGCATGAGCAGTTCTTC.

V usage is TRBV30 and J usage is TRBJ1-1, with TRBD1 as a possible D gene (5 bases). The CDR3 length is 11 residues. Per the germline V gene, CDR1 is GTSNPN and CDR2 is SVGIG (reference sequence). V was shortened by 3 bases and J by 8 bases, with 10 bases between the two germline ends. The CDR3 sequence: CAWSEQVEAFF. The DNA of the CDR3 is TGTGCCTGGAGCGAACAGGTAGAAGCTTTCTTT.

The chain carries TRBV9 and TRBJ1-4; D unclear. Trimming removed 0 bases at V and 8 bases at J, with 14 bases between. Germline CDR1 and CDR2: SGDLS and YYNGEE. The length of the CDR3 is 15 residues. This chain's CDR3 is CASSVDAVSREKLFF. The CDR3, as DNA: TGTGCCAGCAGCGTAGATGCGGTGTCGCGGGAAAAACTGTTTTTT.

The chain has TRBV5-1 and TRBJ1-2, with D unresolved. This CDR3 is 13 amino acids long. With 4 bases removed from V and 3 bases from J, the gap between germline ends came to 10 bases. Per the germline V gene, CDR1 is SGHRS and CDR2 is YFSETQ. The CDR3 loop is CASSPSGDYGYTF. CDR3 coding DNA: TGCGCCAGCAGCCCCAGTGGGGACTATGGCTACACCTTC.

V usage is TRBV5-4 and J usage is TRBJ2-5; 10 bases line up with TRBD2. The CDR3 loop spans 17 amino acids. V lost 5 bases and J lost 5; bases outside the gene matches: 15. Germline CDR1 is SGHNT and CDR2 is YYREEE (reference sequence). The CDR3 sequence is CASSSLPLAGVGETQYF. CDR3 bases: TGTGCCAGCAGTTCGCTCCCTCTAGCGGGGGTTGGGGAGACCCAGTACTTC.

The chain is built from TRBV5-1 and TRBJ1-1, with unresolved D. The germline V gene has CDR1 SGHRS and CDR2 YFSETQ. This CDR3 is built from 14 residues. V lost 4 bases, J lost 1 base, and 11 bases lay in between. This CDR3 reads CASSLLTENTEAFF. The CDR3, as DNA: TGCGCCAGCAGCCTCCTGACGGAGAACACTGAAGCTTTCTTT.

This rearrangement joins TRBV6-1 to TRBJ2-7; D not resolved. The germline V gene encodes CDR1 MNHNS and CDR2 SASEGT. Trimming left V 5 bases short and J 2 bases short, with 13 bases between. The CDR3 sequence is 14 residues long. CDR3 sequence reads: CASSPRGSTYEQYF. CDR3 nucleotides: TGTGCCAGCAGTCCCCGTGGCAGTACCTACGAGCAGTACTTC.

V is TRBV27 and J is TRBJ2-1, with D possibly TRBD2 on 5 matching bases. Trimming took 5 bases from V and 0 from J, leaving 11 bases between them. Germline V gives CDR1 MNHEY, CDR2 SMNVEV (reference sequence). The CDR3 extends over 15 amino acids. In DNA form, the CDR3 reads TGTGCCAGCAGTAGAGCGGAGACCTCCTACAATGAGCAGTTCTTC. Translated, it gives CASSRAETSYNEQFF.

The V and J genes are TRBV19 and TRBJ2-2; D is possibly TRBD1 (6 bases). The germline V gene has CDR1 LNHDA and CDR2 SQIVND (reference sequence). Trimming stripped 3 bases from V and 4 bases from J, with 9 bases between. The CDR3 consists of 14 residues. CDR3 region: CASSIRGGTGELFF. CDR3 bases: TGTGCCAGTAGTATCAGGGGTGGCACCGGGGAGCTGTTTTTT.

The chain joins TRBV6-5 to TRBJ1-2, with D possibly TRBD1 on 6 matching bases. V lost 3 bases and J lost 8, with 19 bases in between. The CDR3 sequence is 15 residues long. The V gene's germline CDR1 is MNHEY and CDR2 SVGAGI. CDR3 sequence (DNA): TGTGCCAGCAGTTATTATAGCAGGGGACTAGGAGGCTACACCTTC. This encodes CASSYYSRGLGGYTF.

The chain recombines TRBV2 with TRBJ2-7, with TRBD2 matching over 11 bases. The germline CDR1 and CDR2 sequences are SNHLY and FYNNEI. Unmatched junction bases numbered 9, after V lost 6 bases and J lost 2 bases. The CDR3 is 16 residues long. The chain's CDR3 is CASRGIAGGGTYEQYF. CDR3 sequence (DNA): TGTGCCAGCAGGGGCATAGCGGGGGGGGGAACCTACGAGCAGTACTTC. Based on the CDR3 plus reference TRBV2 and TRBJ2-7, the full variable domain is EPEVTQTPSHQVTQMGQEVILRCVPISNHLYFYWYRQILGQKVEFLVSFYNNEISEKSEIFDDQFSVERPDGSNFTLKIRSTKLEDSAMYFCASRGIAGGGTYEQYFGPGTRLTVT.

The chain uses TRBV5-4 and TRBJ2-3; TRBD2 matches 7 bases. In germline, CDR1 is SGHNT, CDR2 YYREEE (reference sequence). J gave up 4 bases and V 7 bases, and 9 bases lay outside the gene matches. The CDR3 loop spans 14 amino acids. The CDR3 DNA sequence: TGTGCCAGCGCTCTGGGGGAGGGACCAGATACGCAGTATTTT. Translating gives CASALGEGPDTQYF.

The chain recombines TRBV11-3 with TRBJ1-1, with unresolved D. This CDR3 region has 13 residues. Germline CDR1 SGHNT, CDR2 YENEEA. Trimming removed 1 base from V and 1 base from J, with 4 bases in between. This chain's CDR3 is CASSLAENTEAFF. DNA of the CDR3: TGTGCCAGCAGCTTAGCGGAGAACACTGAAGCTTTCTTT.

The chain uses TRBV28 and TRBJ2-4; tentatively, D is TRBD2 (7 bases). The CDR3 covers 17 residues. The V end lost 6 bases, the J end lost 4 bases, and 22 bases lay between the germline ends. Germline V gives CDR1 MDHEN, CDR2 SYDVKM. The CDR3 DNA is TGTGCCAGCAGCCGCCCCCGGGGAGGGGGAAGTAAAAACATTCAGTACTTC. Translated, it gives CASSRPRGGGSKNIQYF.

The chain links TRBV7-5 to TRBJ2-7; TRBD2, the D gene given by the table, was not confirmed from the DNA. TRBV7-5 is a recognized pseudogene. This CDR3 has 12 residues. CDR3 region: CVGLAGAYEQYF. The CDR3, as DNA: TGTGTCGGACTAGCGGGTGCCTACGAGCAGTACTTC.

The CDR3 sequence is CASSLDRGRDTQYF. CDR3 coding DNA: TGTGCCAGCAGTTTGGACAGGGGGCGGGATACGCAGTATTTT. The chain recombines TRBV6-1 with TRBJ2-3; 11 bases align to TRBD1. The length of the CDR3 is 14 residues. The germline gives CDR1 MNHNS, CDR2 SASEGT. V gave up 5 bases and J gave up 6 bases; unmatched junction bases: 4.

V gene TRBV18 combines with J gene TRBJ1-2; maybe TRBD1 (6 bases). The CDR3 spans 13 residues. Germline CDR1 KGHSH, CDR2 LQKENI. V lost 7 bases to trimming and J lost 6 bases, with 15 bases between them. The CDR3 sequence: CASLLGGGDGYTF. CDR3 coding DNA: TGTGCCAGCTTGCTTGGGGGCGGCGATGGCTACACCTTC. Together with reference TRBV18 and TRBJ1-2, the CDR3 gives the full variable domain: NAGVMQNPRHLVRRRGQEARLRCSPMKGHSHVYWYRQLPEEGLKFMVYLQKENIIDESGMPKERFSAEFPKEGPSILRIQQVVRGDSAAYFCASLLGGGDGYTFGSGTRLTVV.